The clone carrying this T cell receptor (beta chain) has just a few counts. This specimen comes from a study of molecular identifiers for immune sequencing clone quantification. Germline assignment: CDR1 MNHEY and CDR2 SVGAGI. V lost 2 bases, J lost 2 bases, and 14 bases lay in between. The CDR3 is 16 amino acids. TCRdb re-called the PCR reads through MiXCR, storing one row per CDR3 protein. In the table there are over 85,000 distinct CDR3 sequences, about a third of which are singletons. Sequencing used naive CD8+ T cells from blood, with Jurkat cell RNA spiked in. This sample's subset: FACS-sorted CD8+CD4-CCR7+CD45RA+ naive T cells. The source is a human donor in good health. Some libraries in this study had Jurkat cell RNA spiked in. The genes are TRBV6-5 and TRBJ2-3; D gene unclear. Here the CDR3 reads CASSYESGFYTDTQYF. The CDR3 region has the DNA TGTGCCAGCAGTTACGAGTCCGGATTTTACACAGATACGCAGTATTTT.